The sequence of this T cell receptor (beta chain) was determined in a study of blood T cells in healthy people across ages. Together with a sample-barcoded 5' primer, a J-beta primer mix was included in a second PCR lasting about 7 to 11 cycles. TCRdb passed the 5' RACE reads through MiXCR, listing each CDR3 protein once. The data contain about 1,400,000 distinct CDR3 sequences, roughly 40% of them singletons. Germline CDR1 DFQATT, CDR2 SNEGSKA (reference sequence). The CDR3 runs to 15 residues. The receptor comes from a woman younger than 30 in good health. The chain carries TRBV20-1 and TRBJ2-1; 9 bases fit TRBD2. The J call may be faulty, since TRBJ2-7 better matches the DNA end. The sample consisted of blood. The CDR3 coding sequence is TGCAGTGCTACCCTAGCGGGGCGCTCCTACAATGAGCAGTACTTC. Residues: CSATLAGRSYNEQYF.